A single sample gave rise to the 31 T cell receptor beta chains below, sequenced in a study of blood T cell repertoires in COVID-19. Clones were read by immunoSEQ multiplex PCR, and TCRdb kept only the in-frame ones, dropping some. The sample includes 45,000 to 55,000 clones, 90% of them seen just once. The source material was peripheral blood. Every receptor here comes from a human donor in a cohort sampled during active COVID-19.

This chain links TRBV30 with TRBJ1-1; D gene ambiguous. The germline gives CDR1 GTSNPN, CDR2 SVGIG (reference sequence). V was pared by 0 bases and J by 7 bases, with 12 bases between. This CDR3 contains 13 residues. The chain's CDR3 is CAWSVGRKVEAFF. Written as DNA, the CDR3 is TGTGCCTGGAGTGTTGGGCGAAAAGTTGAAGCTTTCTTT.

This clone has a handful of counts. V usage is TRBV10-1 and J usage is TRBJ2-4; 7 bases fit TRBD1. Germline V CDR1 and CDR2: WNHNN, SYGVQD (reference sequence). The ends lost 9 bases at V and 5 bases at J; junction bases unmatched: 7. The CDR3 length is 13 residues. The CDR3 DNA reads TGCGCCAGTAGCCGGGACAGAGAAAACATTCAGTACTTC. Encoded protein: CASSRDRENIQYF.

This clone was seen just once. CDR3: CASSLRLAGGPSTDTQYF. DNA for the CDR3: TGTGCCAGCAGCTTAAGGCTAGCGGGAGGCCCGAGCACAGATACGCAGTATTTT. The chain couples TRBV7-9 to TRBJ2-3; 11 nucleotides line up with TRBD2. V shed 2 bases and J 0 bases; nucleotides not matched to a gene: 7. CDR1 is SEHNR and CDR2 is FQNEAQ in the germline V gene (reference sequence). The CDR3 is 18 residues long.

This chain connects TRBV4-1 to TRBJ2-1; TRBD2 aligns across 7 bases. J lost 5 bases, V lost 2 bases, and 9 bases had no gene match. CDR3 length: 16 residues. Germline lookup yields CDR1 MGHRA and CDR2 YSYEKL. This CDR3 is CASSQIGRTRHNEQFF. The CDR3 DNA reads TGCGCCAGCAGCCAAATTGGTAGGACTAGACACAATGAGCAGTTCTTC.

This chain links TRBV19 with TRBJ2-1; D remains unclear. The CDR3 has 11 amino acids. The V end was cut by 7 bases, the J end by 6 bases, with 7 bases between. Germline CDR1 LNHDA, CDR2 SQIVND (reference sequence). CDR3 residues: CASTLGNEQFF. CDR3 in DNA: TGTGCCAGTACCCTAGGCAATGAGCAGTTCTTC.

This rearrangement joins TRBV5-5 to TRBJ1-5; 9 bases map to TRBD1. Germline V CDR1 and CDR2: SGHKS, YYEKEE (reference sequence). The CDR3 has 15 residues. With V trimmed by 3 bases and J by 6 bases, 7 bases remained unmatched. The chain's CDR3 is CASSSGQGRSQPQHF. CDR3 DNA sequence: TGTGCCAGCAGCTCCGGACAGGGGAGAAGTCAGCCCCAGCATTTT.

The CDR3 is CASSYSIQAKGGYTF. CDR3 nucleotides: TGTGCCAGCAGTTACTCGATACAGGCCAAGGGCGGCTACACCTTC. The rearrangement uses TRBV6-5 and TRBJ1-2, with D tentatively TRBD1 (5 bases). The CDR3 has 15 amino acids. Germline loops: CDR1 MNHEY, CDR2 SVGAGI. Trimming left V 0 bases short and J 8 bases short, with 16 bases between.

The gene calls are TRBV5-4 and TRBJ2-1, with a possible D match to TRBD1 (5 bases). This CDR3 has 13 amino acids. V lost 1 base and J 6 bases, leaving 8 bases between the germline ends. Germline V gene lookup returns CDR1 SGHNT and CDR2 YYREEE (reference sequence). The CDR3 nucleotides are TGTGCCAGCAGCTTGCAGGGTGGCAATGAGCAGTTCTTC. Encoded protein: CASSLQGGNEQFF.

DNA of the CDR3: TGTGCCAGCAGCCCCTCGACTAGTTTAAACACCGGGGAGCTGTTTTTT. This codes for CASSPSTSLNTGELFF. The rearrangement joins TRBV9 to TRBJ2-2; D possibly corresponds to TRBD2 (6 bases). The CDR3 spans 16 residues. Germline lookup yields CDR1 SGDLS and CDR2 YYNGEE. V lost 4 bases to trimming and J lost 2 bases, with 15 bases between them.

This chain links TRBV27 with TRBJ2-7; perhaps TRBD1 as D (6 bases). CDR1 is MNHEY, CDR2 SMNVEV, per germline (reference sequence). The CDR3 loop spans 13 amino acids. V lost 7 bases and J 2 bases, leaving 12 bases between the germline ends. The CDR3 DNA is TGTGCCAGCACGGACAGAAAAGCCTACGAGCAGTACTTC. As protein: CASTDRKAYEQYF.

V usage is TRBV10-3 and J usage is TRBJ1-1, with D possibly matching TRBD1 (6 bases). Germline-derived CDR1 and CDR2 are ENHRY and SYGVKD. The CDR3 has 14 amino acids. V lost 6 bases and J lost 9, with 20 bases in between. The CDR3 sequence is CAIRNTTSGTKAFF. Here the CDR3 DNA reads TGTGCCATCAGAAACACAACGTCCGGGACAAAAGCTTTCTTT.

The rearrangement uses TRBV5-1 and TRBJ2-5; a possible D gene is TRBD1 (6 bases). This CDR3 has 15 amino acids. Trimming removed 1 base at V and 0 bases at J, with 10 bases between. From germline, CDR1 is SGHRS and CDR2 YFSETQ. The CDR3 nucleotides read TGCGCCAGCAGCTTGAATTACAGGGACCAAGAGACCCAGTACTTC. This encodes CASSLNYRDQETQYF. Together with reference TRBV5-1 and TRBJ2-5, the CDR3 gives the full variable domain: KAGVTQTPRYLIKTRGQQVTLSCSPISGHRSVSWYQQTPGQGLQFLFEYFSETQRNKGNFPGRFSGRQFSNSRSEMNVSTLELGDSALYLCASSLNYRDQETQYFGPGTRLLVL.

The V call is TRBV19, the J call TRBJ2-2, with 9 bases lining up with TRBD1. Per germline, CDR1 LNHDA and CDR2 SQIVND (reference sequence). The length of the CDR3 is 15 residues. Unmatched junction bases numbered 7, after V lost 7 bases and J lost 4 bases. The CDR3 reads CASTADRGVTGELFF. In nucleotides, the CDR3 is TGTGCCAGTACCGCTGACAGGGGGGTCACCGGGGAGCTGTTTTTT.

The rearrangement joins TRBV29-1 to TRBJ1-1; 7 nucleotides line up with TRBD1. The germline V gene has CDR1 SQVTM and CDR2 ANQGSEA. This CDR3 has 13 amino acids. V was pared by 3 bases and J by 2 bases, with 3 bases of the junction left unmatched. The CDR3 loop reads CSVEGQPNTEAFF. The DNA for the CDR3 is TGCAGCGTTGAGGGACAGCCAAACACTGAAGCTTTCTTT.

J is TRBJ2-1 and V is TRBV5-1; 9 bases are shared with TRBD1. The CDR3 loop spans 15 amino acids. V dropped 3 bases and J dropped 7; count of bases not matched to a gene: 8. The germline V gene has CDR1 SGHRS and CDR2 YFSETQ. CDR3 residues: CASSSTGGPFNEQFF. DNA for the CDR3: TGCGCCAGCAGCTCAACAGGGGGCCCTTTTAATGAGCAGTTCTTC.

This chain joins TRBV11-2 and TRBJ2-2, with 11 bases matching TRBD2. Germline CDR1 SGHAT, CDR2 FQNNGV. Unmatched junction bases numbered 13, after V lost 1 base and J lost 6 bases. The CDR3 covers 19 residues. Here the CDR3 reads CASSLGELAGESRPGELFF. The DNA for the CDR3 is TGTGCCAGCAGCTTAGGGGAACTAGCGGGAGAGTCGAGGCCCGGGGAGCTGTTTTTT. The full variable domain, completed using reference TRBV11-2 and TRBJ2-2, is EAGVAQSPRYKIIEKRQSVAFWCNPISGHATLYWYQQILGQGPKLLIQFQNNGVVDDSQLPKDRFSAERLKGVDSTLKIQPAKLEDSAVYLCASSLGELAGESRPGELFFGEGSRLTVL.

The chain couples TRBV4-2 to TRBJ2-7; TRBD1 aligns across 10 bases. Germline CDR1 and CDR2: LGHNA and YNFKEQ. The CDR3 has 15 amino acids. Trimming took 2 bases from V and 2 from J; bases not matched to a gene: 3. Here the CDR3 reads CASSQRTGGTYEQYF. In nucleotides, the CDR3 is TGTGCCAGCAGCCAAAGGACAGGGGGGACCTACGAGCAGTACTTC.

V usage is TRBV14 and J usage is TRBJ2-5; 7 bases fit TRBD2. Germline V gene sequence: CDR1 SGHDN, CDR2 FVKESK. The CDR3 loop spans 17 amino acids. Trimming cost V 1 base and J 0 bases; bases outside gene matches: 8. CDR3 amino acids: CASSQGWSGINQETQYF. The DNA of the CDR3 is TGTGCCAGCAGCCAAGGATGGAGCGGGATCAACCAAGAGACCCAGTACTTC.

The CDR3 sequence is CASSYPPGGARDNQPQHF. The CDR3, as DNA: TGTGCCAGCAGTTACCCACCTGGGGGGGCACGGGACAATCAGCCCCAGCATTTT. The J gene is TRBJ1-5, the V gene TRBV6-2 or TRBV6-3; D might be TRBD1 (6 bases). The CDR3 runs 18 residues. CDR1 is MNHEY, CDR2 SVGEGT, per germline. Trimming cost V 2 bases and J 3 bases, with 20 bases left between them.

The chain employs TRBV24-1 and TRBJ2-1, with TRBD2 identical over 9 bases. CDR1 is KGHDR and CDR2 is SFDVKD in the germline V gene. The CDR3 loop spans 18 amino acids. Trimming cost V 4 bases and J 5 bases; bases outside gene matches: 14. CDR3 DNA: TGTGCCACCAGTGAGGAAACTTGGACTAGCGCTGACAACAATGAGCAGTTCTTC. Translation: CATSEETWTSADNNEQFF.

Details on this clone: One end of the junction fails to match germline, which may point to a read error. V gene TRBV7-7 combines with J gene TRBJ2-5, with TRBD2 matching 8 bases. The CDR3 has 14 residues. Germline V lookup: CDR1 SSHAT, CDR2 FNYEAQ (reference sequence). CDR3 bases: TGTGCTAGCAGCACCGAAGCGGGAGAAGAGACCCAGTACTTC. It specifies CASSTEAGEETQYF.

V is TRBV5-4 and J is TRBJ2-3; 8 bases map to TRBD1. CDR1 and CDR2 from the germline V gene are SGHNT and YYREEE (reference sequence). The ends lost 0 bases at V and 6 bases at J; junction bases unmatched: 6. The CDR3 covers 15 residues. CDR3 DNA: TGTGCCAGCAGCTTGGGGACAGGGATGTTTGATACGCAGTATTTT. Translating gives CASSLGTGMFDTQYF.

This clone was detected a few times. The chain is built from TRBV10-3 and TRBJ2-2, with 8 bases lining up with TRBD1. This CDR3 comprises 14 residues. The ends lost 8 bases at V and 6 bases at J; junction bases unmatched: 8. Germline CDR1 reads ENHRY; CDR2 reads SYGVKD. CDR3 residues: CAISAQGDSGELFF. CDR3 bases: TGTGCCATCTCTGCACAGGGGGATTCCGGGGAGCTGTTTTTT.

CDR3 DNA sequence: TGTGCCAGCAGGGGGACACTTATGAACACTGAAGCTTTCTTT. Translation: CASRGTLMNTEAFF. This chain links TRBV6-5 with TRBJ1-1; D might be TRBD1 (6 bases). Trimming cost V 6 bases and J 0 bases, with 11 bases left between them. This CDR3 has 14 amino acids. Germline CDR1 MNHEY, CDR2 SVGAGI.

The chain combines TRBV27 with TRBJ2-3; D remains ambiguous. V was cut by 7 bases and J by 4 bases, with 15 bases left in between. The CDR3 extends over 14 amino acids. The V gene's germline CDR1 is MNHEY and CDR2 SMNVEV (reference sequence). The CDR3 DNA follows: TGTGCCAGCATCGTAGCAGAACATTCAGATACGCAGTATTTT. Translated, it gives CASIVAEHSDTQYF.

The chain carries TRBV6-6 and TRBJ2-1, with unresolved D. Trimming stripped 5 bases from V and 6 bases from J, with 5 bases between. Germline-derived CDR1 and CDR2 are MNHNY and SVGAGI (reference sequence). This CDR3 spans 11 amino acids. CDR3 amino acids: CASSAGNEQFF. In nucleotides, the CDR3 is TGTGCCAGCAGTGCCGGCAATGAGCAGTTCTTC.

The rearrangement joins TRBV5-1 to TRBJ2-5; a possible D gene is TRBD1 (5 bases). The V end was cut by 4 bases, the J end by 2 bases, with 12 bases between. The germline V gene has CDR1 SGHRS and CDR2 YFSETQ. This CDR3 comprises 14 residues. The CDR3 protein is CASSVSQGQETQYF. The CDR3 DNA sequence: TGCGCCAGCAGCGTGAGCCAGGGACAAGAGACCCAGTACTTC.

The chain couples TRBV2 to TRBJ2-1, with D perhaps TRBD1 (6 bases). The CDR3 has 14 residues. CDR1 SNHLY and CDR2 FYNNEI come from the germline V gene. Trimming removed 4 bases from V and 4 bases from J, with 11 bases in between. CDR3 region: CASSGGRGYNEQFF. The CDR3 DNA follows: TGTGCCAGCAGTGGTGGCAGGGGATACAATGAGCAGTTCTTC.

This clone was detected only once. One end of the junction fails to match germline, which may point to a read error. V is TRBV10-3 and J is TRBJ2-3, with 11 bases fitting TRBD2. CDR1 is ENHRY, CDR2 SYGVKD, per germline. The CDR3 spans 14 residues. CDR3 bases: TGCACCTCAAGTCCCGGGACTAGCGGAGATACGCAGTATTTT. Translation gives CTSSPGTSGDTQYF.

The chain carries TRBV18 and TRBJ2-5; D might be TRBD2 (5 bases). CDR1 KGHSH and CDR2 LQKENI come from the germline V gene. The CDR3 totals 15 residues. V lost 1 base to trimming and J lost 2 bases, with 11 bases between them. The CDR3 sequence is CASSPRASPQETQYF. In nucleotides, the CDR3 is TGTGCCAGCTCACCACGGGCTAGCCCTCAAGAGACCCAGTACTTC. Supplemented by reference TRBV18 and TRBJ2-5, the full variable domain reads NAGVMQNPRHLVRRRGQEARLRCSPMKGHSHVYWYRQLPEEGLKFMVYLQKENIIDESGMPKERFSAEFPKEGPSILRIQQVVRGDSAAYFCASSPRASPQETQYFGPGTRLLVL.

The CDR3 here is CASSLAGAGQPQHF. The CDR3 nucleotides are TGTGCCAGCAGCTTAGCGGGCGCGGGTCAGCCCCAGCATTTT. The chain has TRBV7-8 and TRBJ1-5; D ambiguous. This CDR3 region has 14 residues. The germline gives CDR1 SGHVS, CDR2 FQNEAQ. V was pared by 0 bases and J by 6 bases, with 9 bases between. The entire variable domain, with the rest obtained from reference TRBV7-8 and TRBJ1-5, is as follows: GAGVSQSPRYKVAKRGQDVALRCDPISGHVSLFWYQQALGQGPEFLTYFQNEAQLDKSGLPSDRFFAERPEGSVSTLKIQRTQQEDSAVYLCASSLAGAGQPQHFGDGTRLSIL.